This T cell receptor beta chain was captured by sequencing in a study of blood T cell repertoires in COVID-19. About the study: Nucleic acid was either cDNA or gDNA, and it came from T cells, B-cell-depleted T cells, or PBMCs.

Germline CDR1 and CDR2: SGHAT and FQDESV (reference sequence). The CDR3 sequence is 15 residues long. V lost 5 bases and J lost 3, with 14 bases in between. Seattle's cohort entered during active infection and was followed longitudinally. How the authors handled the data: The assay estimated nucleated cells by amplifying reference gene primers. TCRdb's table, derived via immunoSEQ multiplex PCR, lists solely in-frame clones and lacks some. V, J and clone size derive from that table, while D and trimming were established from the DNA sequence. The data show about 150,000 clones, 70% to 90% seen once. The clonotype originates from a woman aged 60-75 years with COVID-19, enrolled during active disease. The rearrangement joins TRBV11-1 to TRBJ2-1; D may be TRBD2 (6 bases). The sample consisted of peripheral blood. The CDR3 DNA reads TGTGCCAGCAGCCTTCTAGCGACCCTCTACAATGAGCAGTTCTTC. Translated, it gives CASSLLATLYNEQFF.